A single sample gave rise to the 24 T cell receptor beta chains below, sequenced in a study of blood T cells in healthy people across ages. PCR was performed a second time for about 7 to 12 cycles using a sample-barcoded 5' primer and a J-beta primer mix. TCRdb reprocessed the 5' RACE reads with MiXCR, giving one entry per CDR3 protein. Of fewer than 800,000 distinct CDR3 sequences in the sample, approximately 50% were seen once. Sequencing was carried out using blood. Source of these receptors: a woman in her sixties in good health.

The chain joins TRBV28 to TRBJ1-5; 7 bases line up with TRBD1. The V gene end was trimmed by 3 bases and the J gene end by 4 bases; junction bases not matched to a gene: 9. The V gene's germline CDR1 is MDHEN and CDR2 SYDVKM. This CDR3 comprises 16 residues. The CDR3 DNA sequence: TGTGCCAGCAGTTTTCGCAGGGGGGCGCGGAATCAGCCCCAGCATTTT. This sequence encodes CASSFRRGARNQPQHF.

V usage is TRBV3-1 and J usage is TRBJ2-7; D is undetermined. The CDR3 runs to 15 residues. Germline-derived CDR1 and CDR2 are LGHDT and YNNKEL (reference sequence). Trimming took 0 bases from V and 3 from J, leaving 12 bases between them. CDR3 loop: CASSQDKTIDYEQYF. In nucleotides, the CDR3 is TGTGCCAGCAGCCAAGATAAAACTATCGACTACGAGCAGTACTTC.

Only one count was recorded for this clonotype. The rearrangement joins TRBV6-5 to TRBJ2-1; D may be TRBD2 (6 bases). Germline CDR1 MNHEY, CDR2 SVGAGI. The CDR3 sequence is 13 residues long. V gave up 2 bases and J gave up 8 bases, with 10 bases separating them. CDR3 in amino acids: CASSYRRGHEQFF. Written as DNA, the CDR3 is TGTGCCAGCAGTTACAGGCGGGGCCATGAGCAGTTCTTC.

The V call is TRBV20-1, the J call TRBJ2-5, with TRBD2 matching 12 bases. The J call is in doubt because the DNA end fits TRBJ2-7 better. This CDR3 contains 17 residues. The V gene's germline CDR1 is DFQATT and CDR2 SNEGSKA (reference sequence). The CDR3 sequence: CSARKEGLTSGRSEQYF. The CDR3, as DNA: TGCAGTGCGCGCAAGGAGGGATTGACTAGCGGGAGAAGCGAGCAGTACTTC.

This clonotype was seen more than once but under ten times. The chain has TRBV14 and TRBJ2-6; D is tentatively TRBD1 or TRBD2 (5 bases each). Trimming cost V 3 bases and J 0 bases, with 12 bases left between them. CDR3 length: 17 residues. CDR1 is SGHDN and CDR2 is FVKESK in the germline V gene. CDR3 nucleotide sequence: TGTGCCAGCAGCCACCGGGACGTAAGCTCTGGGGCCAACGTCCTGACTTTC. It yields the protein CASSHRDVSSGANVLTF.

The V call is TRBV11-2, the J call TRBJ2-7, with D tentatively TRBD2 (5 bases). Trimming removed 5 bases from V and 3 bases from J, with 14 bases in between. The germline gives CDR1 SGHAT, CDR2 FQNNGV. The length of the CDR3 is 14 residues. As DNA, the CDR3 is TGTGCCAGCAGCCCCCTCGAGGGCTACTACGAGCAGTACTTC. It codes for CASSPLEGYYEQYF.

This clonotype was detected only a few times. V is TRBV20-1 and J is TRBJ2-3; 9 nucleotides agree with TRBD2. V was pared by 5 bases and J by 4 bases, with 10 bases of the junction left unmatched. Germline CDR1 is DFQATT and CDR2 is SNEGSKA (reference sequence). This CDR3 is built from 15 residues. The CDR3: CSASRGSGSADTQYF. CDR3 DNA: TGCAGTGCTTCCCGGGGTAGCGGGAGCGCAGATACGCAGTATTTT.

The CDR3 region is CSARRDGTQYF. CDR3 nucleotide sequence: TGCAGTGCAAGACGGGACGGGACCCAGTACTTC. V is TRBV20-1 and J is TRBJ2-7; D is possibly TRBD1 or TRBD2 (5 bases each). The last part of the DNA fits TRBJ2-5 better; the J call may be wrong. The CDR3 runs to 11 residues. The germline CDR1 and CDR2 sequences are DFQATT and SNEGSKA (reference sequence).

Worth noting for this clonotype: Sequence at one end of the junction differs from germline and may be a read error. The CDR3 sequence: CASSLANWRAKRETRYF. CDR3 nucleotides: TGTGCCAGCAGCTTAGCGAATTGGAGGGCTAAAAGGGAGACCCGGTACTTC. The rearrangement links TRBV7-2 to TRBJ2-5, with a possible D match to TRBD2 (6 bases). From germline, CDR1 is SGHTA and CDR2 FQGNSA. CDR3 size: 17 residues. The whole variable domain, remainder taken from reference TRBV7-2 and TRBJ2-5, is GAGVSQSPSNKVTEKGKDVELRCDPISGHTALYWYRQSLGQGLEFLIYFQGNSAPDKSGLPSDRFSAERTGGSVSTLTIQRTQQEDSAVYLCASSLANWRAKRETRYFGPGTRLLVL.

About this clonotype: Germline is not matched at one junction end, which may reflect a read error. The chain recombines TRBV4-3 with TRBJ2-2; 7 bases fit TRBD2. The CDR3 totals 17 residues. The germline V gene has CDR1 LGHNA and CDR2 YSLEER. The CDR3 DNA sequence: TGCGCCAGCAGCCAAGATGGGGGGGGAGGGCCAACCGGGGAGCTATTTTTT. It specifies CASSQDGGGGPTGELFF.

The chain uses TRBV20-1 and TRBJ2-4, with TRBD1 matching 9 bases. The better agreement between TRBJ2-7 and the DNA end casts doubt on the J call. Germline CDR1 reads DFQATT; CDR2 reads SNEGSKA (reference sequence). The CDR3 covers 13 residues. The CDR3 protein is CSAPGQGIYEQYF. The CDR3 DNA sequence: TGCAGTGCTCCCGGACAGGGGATTTACGAGCAGTACTTC.

The J gene is TRBJ2-1, the V gene TRBV5-1; the match to TRBD2 covers 7 bases. The CDR3 contains 17 residues. From germline, CDR1 is SGHRS and CDR2 YFSETQ. The trim removed 0 bases at V and 2 bases at J, leaving 8 bases unmatched. The chain's CDR3 is CASSLVGGSNAYNEQFF. The CDR3 nucleotides read TGCGCCAGCAGCTTGGTCGGCGGGAGTAACGCCTACAATGAGCAGTTCTTC.

This clonotype was counted only a few times. The chain combines TRBV20-1 with TRBJ2-7, with 7 bases fitting TRBD1. J gave up 2 bases and V 0 bases, and 4 bases lay outside the gene matches. Germline V gene data show CDR1 as DFQATT and CDR2 as SNEGSKA (reference sequence). This CDR3 is built from 14 residues. For the CDR3, the DNA is TGCAGTGCTAGAGAGGTCGGGACAGCCTACGAGCAGTACTTC. It yields the protein CSAREVGTAYEQYF.

The chain links TRBV5-1 to TRBJ2-1; 10 positions agree with TRBD2. The CDR3 is made up of 16 amino acids. CDR1 and CDR2 (germline): SGHRS, YFSETQ. V dropped 0 bases and J dropped 2; count of bases not matched to a gene: 2. The CDR3 loop reads CASSLGGLAAYNEQFF. The CDR3, as DNA: TGCGCCAGCAGCTTGGGAGGACTAGCGGCCTACAATGAGCAGTTCTTC.

A note on this clonotype: An end of the junction does not agree with germline; a read error may underlie this. The chain uses TRBV7-2 and TRBJ2-5; 9 bases map to TRBD2. This CDR3 has 14 residues. Germline CDR1 reads SGHTA; CDR2 reads FQGNSA. CDR3 sequence (DNA): TGTGCCAACAGCTTACGGCTAGCGGGAAGTGAGCAGTACTTC. This sequence encodes CANSLRLAGSEQYF. Looking up the rest from reference TRBV7-2 and TRBJ2-5 gives the full variable domain: GAGVSQSPSNKVTEKGKDVELRCDPISGHTALYWYRQSLGQGLEFLIYFQGNSAPDKSGLPSDRFSAERTGGSVSTLTIQRTQQEDSAVYLCANSLRLAGSEQYFGPGTRLLVL.

This clonotype was seen only a few times. The rearrangement links TRBV9 to TRBJ1-2; D remains ambiguous. Germline lookup yields CDR1 SGDLS and CDR2 YYNGEE. V was clipped by 0 bases and J by 4 bases, with 10 bases between them. The CDR3 length is 14 residues. The CDR3 loop reads CASSVGDGAYGYTF. CDR3 coding DNA: TGTGCCAGCAGCGTAGGTGACGGTGCCTATGGCTACACCTTC. Full variable domain (rest looked up from reference TRBV9 and TRBJ1-2): DSGVTQTPKHLITATGQRVTLRCSPRSGDLSVYWYQQSLDQGLQFLIQYYNGEERAKGNILERFSAQQFPDLHSELNLSSLELGDSALYFCASSVGDGAYGYTFGSGTRLTVV.

This clonotype was seen a handful of times. The chain is built from TRBV29-1 and TRBJ2-7; maybe TRBD1 (5 bases). The CDR3 is 15 residues long. Trimming took 5 bases from V and 3 from J, leaving 20 bases between them. Germline CDR1 and CDR2: SQVTM and ANQGSEA. CDR3 in amino acids: CSVRIGAPGFYEQYF. As DNA, the CDR3 is TGCAGCGTTCGCATAGGGGCCCCAGGCTTCTACGAGCAGTACTTC.

This clonotype was seen a handful of times. The chain has TRBV15 and TRBJ2-3; 9 nucleotides line up with TRBD2. With V trimmed by 5 bases and J by 6 bases, 12 bases remained unmatched. The CDR3 sequence is 16 residues long. CDR1 is LNHNV and CDR2 is YYDKDF in the germline V gene (reference sequence). In DNA, the CDR3 is TGTGCCACCAGCCGCTGGGCTAGCGGGGAGGGGGATACGCAGTATTTT. This sequence encodes CATSRWASGEGDTQYF.

This clonotype was seen a single time. The chain is built from TRBV20-1 and TRBJ2-1; 9 bases agree with TRBD2. The germline V gene has CDR1 DFQATT and CDR2 SNEGSKA (reference sequence). The trim removed 6 bases at V and 2 bases at J, leaving 8 bases unmatched. This CDR3 is built from 15 residues. Here the CDR3 DNA reads TGCAGTGCCATGCGACTAGCGGCTACCTACAATGAGCAGTTCTTC. It specifies CSAMRLAATYNEQFF.

The V and J genes are TRBV30 and TRBJ1-2; 7 bases are shared with TRBD1. The CDR3 contains 15 residues. Germline-derived CDR1 and CDR2 are GTSNPN and SVGIG (reference sequence). The junction had 6 bases not matched to a gene; V was cut back by 0 bases and J by 2 bases. CDR3 protein: CAWSVTGTDNYGYTF. CDR3 nucleotides: TGTGCCTGGAGTGTCACCGGGACAGACAACTATGGCTACACCTTC.

This clonotype was found once. The rearrangement joins TRBV29-1 to TRBJ2-1, with 8 bases fitting TRBD2. This CDR3 has 16 amino acids. The germline V gene has CDR1 SQVTM and CDR2 ANQGSEA. Losses at the gene ends were 7 bases for V and 0 bases for J; bases not matched to a gene: 11. The CDR3 sequence is CSAPLAVPSSYNEQFF. The DNA for the CDR3 is TGCAGCGCCCCACTAGCGGTCCCGAGCTCCTACAATGAGCAGTTCTTC.

In DNA, the CDR3 is TGTGCCATCAGTGAGGGTAAAGACATTCAGTACTTC. This codes for CAISEGKDIQYF. This sequence joins TRBV10-3 and TRBJ2-4; D remains unclear. The germline V and J ends were trimmed by 2 bases and 8 bases, with 7 bases remaining between them. The germline gives CDR1 ENHRY, CDR2 SYGVKD. There are 12 residues in the CDR3.

This sequence joins TRBV20-1 and TRBJ2-7; D not certain. The V and J ends lost 6 bases and 7 bases respectively, with 13 bases between them. Germline values: CDR1 DFQATT, CDR2 SNEGSKA (reference sequence). The CDR3 totals 11 residues. CDR3 DNA sequence: TGCAGTGCAAGTGTAGAGGATGAGCAGTACTTC. This translates into CSASVEDEQYF.

This clonotype was recorded at least ten times. The chain has TRBV20-1 and TRBJ2-1, with 11 bases that match TRBD1. The CDR3 spans 13 residues. The ends lost 3 bases at V and 7 bases at J; junction bases unmatched: 2. Germline V gene lookup returns CDR1 DFQATT and CDR2 SNEGSKA (reference sequence). CDR3 protein: CSASGQGANEQFF. Here the CDR3 DNA reads TGCAGTGCTAGCGGACAGGGGGCAAATGAGCAGTTCTTC.